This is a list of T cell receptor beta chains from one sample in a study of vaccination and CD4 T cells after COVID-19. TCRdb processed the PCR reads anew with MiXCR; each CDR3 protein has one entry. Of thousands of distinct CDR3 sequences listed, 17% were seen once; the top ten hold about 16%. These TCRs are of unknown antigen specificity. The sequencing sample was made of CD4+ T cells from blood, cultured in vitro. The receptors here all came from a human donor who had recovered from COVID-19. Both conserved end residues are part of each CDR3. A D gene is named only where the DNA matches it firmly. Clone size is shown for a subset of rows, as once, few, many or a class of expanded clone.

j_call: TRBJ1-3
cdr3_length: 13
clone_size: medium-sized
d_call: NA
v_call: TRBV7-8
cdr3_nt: TGTGCCAGCAGCTTATACTCTGGAAACACCATATATTTT
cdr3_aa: CASSLYSGNTIYF

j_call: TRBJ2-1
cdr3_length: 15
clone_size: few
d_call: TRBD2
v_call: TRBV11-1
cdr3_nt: TGTGCCAGCAGCTCCGGACTAGCGGGGGGGCGCGAGCAGTTCTTC
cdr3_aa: CASSSGLAGGREQFF

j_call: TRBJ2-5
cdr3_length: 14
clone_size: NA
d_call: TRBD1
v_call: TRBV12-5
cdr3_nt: TGTGCTAGTGGTCCTCCATCAGGGGGAGAGACCCAGTACTTC
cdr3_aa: CASGPPSGGETQYF

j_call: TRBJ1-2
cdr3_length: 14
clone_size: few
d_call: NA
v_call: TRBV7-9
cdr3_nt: TGTGCCAGCAGCCAGGGGTATCGGGACTATGGCTACACCTTC
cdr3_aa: CASSQGYRDYGYTF

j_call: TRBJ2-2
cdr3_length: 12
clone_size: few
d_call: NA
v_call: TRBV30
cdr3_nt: TGTGCCTGGAACACGGGCCCCGGGGAGCTGTTTTTT
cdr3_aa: CAWNTGPGELFF

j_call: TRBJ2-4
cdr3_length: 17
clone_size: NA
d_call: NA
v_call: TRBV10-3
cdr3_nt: TGTGCCATCAGTGAGTCGGAAGTCCTGTTAGCCAAAAACATTCAGTACTTC
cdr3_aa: CAISESEVLLAKNIQYF

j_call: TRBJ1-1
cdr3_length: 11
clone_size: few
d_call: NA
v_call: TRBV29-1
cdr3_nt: TGCAGCGTTGGAAGGGTCCCTGAAGCTTTCTTT
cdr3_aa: CSVGRVPEAFF

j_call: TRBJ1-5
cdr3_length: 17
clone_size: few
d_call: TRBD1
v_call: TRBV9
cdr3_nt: TGTGCCAGCAGCGCTCTAGGGACAGGGCTCAGGAATCAGCCCCAGCATTTT
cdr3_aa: CASSALGTGLRNQPQHF

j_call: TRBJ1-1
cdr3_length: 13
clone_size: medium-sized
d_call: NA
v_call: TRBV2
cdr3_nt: TGTGCCAGCAGTGTGGTTACTGACACTGAAGCTTTCTTT
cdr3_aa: CASSVVTDTEAFF

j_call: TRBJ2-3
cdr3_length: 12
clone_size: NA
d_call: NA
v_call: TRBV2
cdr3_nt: TGTGCCAGCACCCAGGTATCAGATACGCAGTATTTT
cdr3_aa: CASTQVSDTQYF

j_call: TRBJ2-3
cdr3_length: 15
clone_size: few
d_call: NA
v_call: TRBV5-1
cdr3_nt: TGCGCCAGCAAAGGAGAGGTGTCTAGCACAGATACGCAGTATTTT
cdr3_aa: CASKGEVSSTDTQYF

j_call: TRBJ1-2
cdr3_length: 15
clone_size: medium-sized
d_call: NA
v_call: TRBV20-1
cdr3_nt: TGCAGTGCTAGAGATAGAGGCGCCGAGACCAGGGGCTACACCTTC
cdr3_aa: CSARDRGAETRGYTF

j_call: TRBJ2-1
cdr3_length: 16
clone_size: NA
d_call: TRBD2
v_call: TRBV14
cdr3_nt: TGTGCCAGCAGCCCGCCTGGGCCTAGCGGTGGTAATGAGCAGTTCTTC
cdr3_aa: CASSPPGPSGGNEQFF

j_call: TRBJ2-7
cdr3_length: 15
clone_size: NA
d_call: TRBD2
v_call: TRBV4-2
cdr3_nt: TGTGCCAGCAGCCAAGATATAGCGGGGGGCCGGGAGCAGTACTTC
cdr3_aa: CASSQDIAGGREQYF

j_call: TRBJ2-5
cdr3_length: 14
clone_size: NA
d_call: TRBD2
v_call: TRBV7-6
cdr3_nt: TGTGCCAGCACTCCCGGGGGGGGGGCGGAGACCCAGTACTTC
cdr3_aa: CASTPGGGAETQYF

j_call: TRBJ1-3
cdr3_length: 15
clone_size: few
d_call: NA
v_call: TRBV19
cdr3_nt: TGTGCCAGTAGTTCCGAGGGACGAAATGGAAACACCATATATTTT
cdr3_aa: CASSSEGRNGNTIYF

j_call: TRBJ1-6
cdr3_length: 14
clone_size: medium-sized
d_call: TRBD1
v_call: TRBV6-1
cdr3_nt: TGTGCCAGCAGGGGACAGGGCGGTAATTCACCCCTCCACTTT
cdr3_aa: CASRGQGGNSPLHF

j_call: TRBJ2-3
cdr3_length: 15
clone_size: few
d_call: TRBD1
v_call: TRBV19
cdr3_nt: TGTGCCAGTAGTACCGGGACAGCTCACACAGATACGCAGTATTTT
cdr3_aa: CASSTGTAHTDTQYF

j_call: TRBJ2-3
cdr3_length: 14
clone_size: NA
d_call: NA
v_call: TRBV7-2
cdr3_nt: TGTGCCAGCAGCCCAGGAGGTGGCACAGATACGCAGTATTTT
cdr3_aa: CASSPGGGTDTQYF

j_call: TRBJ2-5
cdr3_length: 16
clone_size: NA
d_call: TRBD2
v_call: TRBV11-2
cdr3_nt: TGTGCCAGCAGCTTAGACGGGGGGGAAGGTCAAGAGACCCAGTACTTC
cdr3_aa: CASSLDGGEGQETQYF

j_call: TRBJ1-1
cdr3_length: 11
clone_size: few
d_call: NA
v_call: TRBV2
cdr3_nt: TGTGCCAGCCTTGTGAACACTGAAGCTTTCTTT
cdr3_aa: CASLVNTEAFF

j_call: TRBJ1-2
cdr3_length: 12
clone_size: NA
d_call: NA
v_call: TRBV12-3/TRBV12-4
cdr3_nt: TGTGCCAGCAGGGGATTTAACTATGGCTACACCTTC
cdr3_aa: CASRGFNYGYTF